A single sample is the source of the 10 T cell receptor beta chains below, sequenced in a study of T cell changes during pregnancy in multiple sclerosis. The assay was immunoSEQ multiplex PCR, and TCRdb's table has in-frame clones only and misses some. The data contain 55,000 to 70,000 clones, around 93% of them singletons. This sample comprised peripheral blood, obtained after pregnancy. These receptors came from a female donor with multiple sclerosis, enrolled in a pregnancy study.

This chain connects TRBV25-1 to TRBJ1-5; D perhaps matches TRBD1 (6 bases). The CDR3 covers 14 residues. With 1 base removed from V and 5 bases from J, the gap between germline ends came to 9 bases. Per germline, CDR1 MGHDK and CDR2 SYGVNS. The CDR3 DNA follows: TGTGCCAGCAGTGAATCTGACAGGCATCAGCCCCAGCATTTT. This sequence encodes CASSESDRHQPQHF.

This clone was found once. V usage is TRBV11-2 and J usage is TRBJ2-2; 7 bases match TRBD2. The CDR3 is made up of 16 amino acids. CDR1 is SGHAT and CDR2 is FQNNGV in the germline V gene. V lost 4 bases and J lost 1; bases outside the gene matches: 6. The CDR3 DNA sequence: TGTGCCAGCAGCTCCATTAGCGGGTTGAACACCGGGGAGCTGTTTTTT. This sequence encodes CASSSISGLNTGELFF.

The J gene is TRBJ1-2, the V gene TRBV13, with TRBD1 as a possible D gene (6 bases). The CDR3 totals 15 residues. CDR1 and CDR2 from the germline V gene are PRHDT and FYEKMQ (reference sequence). Trimming took 5 bases from V and 5 from J, leaving 18 bases between them. This CDR3 reads CASSRLVDSRYGYTF. The CDR3 DNA reads as TGTGCCAGCAGCCGCTTAGTGGACAGCCGATATGGCTACACCTTC.

The chain combines TRBV12-5 with TRBJ1-1; no clear D gene. The CDR3 consists of 12 residues. Trimming cost V 2 bases and J 8 bases, with 9 bases left between them. From germline, CDR1 is LGHNT and CDR2 FRNRAP. For the CDR3, the DNA is TGTGCTAGTGGTTTGCCCCCCGGGGAAGCTTTCTTT. It codes for CASGLPPGEAFF.

As for this clone: A read error may produce the germline difference seen at one junction end. The rearrangement joins TRBV27 to TRBJ2-5, with TRBD1 matching 10 bases. Germline V gene data show CDR1 as MNHEY and CDR2 as SMNVEV (reference sequence). The CDR3 runs to 13 residues. The CDR3 DNA sequence: TGTGTCAGCGCGAGGGACAGGGGAGAGACCCAGTACTTC. This gives the protein CVSARDRGETQYF.

The V and J genes are TRBV5-1 and TRBJ1-3; D uncertain. Trimming took off 0 bases at V and 0 bases at J, with 7 bases between the two ends. The CDR3 is 15 amino acids. Looked up from germline, CDR1 is SGHRS and CDR2 is YFSETQ. The CDR3 sequence is CASSLAGSSGNTIYF. The CDR3 DNA is TGCGCCAGCAGCTTGGCCGGGAGCTCTGGAAACACCATATATTTT. Full variable domain (missing parts from reference TRBV5-1 and TRBJ1-3): KAGVTQTPRYLIKTRGQQVTLSCSPISGHRSVSWYQQTPGQGLQFLFEYFSETQRNKGNFPGRFSGRQFSNSRSEMNVSTLELGDSALYLCASSLAGSSGNTIYFGEGSWLTVV.

V usage is TRBV25-1 and J usage is TRBJ2-1; D perhaps matches TRBD2 (6 bases). Germline assignment: CDR1 MGHDK and CDR2 SYGVNS. Deletions cut 6 bases from V and 6 bases from J, with 15 bases between. This CDR3 contains 14 residues. The CDR3 protein is CASRADGLTNEQFF. As DNA, the CDR3 is TGTGCCAGCAGGGCCGATGGACTAACCAATGAGCAGTTCTTC.

This clone was picked up one time. The rearrangement uses TRBV19 and TRBJ1-5; 8 bases align to TRBD1. Trimming at V came to 7 bases and at J to 0 bases, leaving 8 bases not matched to a gene. This CDR3 is 16 amino acids long. Germline-derived CDR1 and CDR2 are LNHDA and SQIVND (reference sequence). This CDR3 reads CASMYQGADSNQPQHF. CDR3 in DNA: TGTGCCAGTATGTACCAGGGGGCGGATAGCAATCAGCCCCAGCATTTT.

This clone was recorded only once. The rearrangement uses TRBV7-9 and TRBJ1-5, with D hard to call. The V gene lost 2 bases and the J gene lost 7 bases, with 9 bases spanning the gap. The CDR3 runs 13 residues. CDR1 is SEHNR, CDR2 FQNEAQ, per germline (reference sequence). Here the CDR3 reads CASSLSGEQPQHF. For the CDR3, the DNA is TGTGCCAGCAGCTTAAGCGGGGAACAGCCCCAGCATTTT.

This clone was observed once. The rearrangement links TRBV13 to TRBJ2-2, with 7 bases lining up with TRBD1. This CDR3 is built from 14 residues. Germline-derived CDR1 and CDR2 are PRHDT and FYEKMQ (reference sequence). The junction had 4 bases not matched to a gene; V was cut back by 5 bases and J by 4 bases. CDR3 in DNA: TGTGCCAGCAGCAAACAGGGGCCCACCGGGGAGCTGTTTTTT. Its protein is CASSKQGPTGELFF.